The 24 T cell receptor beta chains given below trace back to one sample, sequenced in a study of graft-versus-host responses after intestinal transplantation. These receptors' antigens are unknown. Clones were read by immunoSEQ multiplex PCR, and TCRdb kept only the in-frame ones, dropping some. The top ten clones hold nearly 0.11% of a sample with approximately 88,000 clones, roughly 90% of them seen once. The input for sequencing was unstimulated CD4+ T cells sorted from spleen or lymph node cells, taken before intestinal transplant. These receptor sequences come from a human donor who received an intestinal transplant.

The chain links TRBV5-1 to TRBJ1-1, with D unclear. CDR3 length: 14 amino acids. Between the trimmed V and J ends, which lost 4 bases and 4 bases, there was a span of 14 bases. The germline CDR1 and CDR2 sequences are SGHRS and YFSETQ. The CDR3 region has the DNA TGCGCCAGCAGCGCGGATACATGGCGCACTGAAGCTTTCTTT. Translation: CASSADTWRTEAFF.

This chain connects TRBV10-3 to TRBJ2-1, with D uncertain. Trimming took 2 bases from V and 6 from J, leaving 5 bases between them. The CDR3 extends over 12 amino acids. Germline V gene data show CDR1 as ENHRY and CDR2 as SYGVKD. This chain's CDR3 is CAISETGNEQFF. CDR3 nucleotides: TGTGCCATCAGTGAGACCGGCAATGAGCAGTTCTTC.

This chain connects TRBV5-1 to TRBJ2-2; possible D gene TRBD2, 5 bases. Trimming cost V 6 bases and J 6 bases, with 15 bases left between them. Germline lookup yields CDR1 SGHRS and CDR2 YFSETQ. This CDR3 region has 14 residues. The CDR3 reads CASMVASWSGELFF. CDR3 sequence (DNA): TGCGCCAGCATGGTGGCTAGCTGGTCCGGGGAGCTGTTTTTT.

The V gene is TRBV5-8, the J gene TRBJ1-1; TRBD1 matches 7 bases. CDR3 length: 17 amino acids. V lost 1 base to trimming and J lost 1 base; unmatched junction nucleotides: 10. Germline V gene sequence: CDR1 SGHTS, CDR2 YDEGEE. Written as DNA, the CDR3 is TGTGCCAGCAGCTTGCGGGGCAGGGGGTTAAGGAACACTGAAGCTTTCTTT. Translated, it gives CASSLRGRGLRNTEAFF.

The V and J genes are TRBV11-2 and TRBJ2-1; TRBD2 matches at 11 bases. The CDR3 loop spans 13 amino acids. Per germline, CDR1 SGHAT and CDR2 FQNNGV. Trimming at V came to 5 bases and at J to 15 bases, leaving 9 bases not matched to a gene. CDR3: CASSATLAGEAFF. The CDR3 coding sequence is TGTGCCAGCAGCGCTACACTAGCGGGGGAGGCGTTCTTC. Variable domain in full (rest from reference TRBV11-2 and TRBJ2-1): EAGVAQSPRYKIIEKRQSVAFWCNPISGHATLYWYQQILGQGPKLLIQFQNNGVVDDSQLPKDRFSAERLKGVDSTLKIQPAKLEDSAVYLCASSATLAGEAFFGPGTRLTVL.

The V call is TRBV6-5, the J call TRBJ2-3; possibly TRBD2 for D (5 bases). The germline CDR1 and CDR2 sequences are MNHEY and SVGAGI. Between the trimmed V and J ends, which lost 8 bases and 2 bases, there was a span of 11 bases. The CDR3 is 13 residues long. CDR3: CASSKRNTDTQYF. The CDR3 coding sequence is TGTGCCAGCTCGAAGCGGAACACAGATACGCAGTATTTT.

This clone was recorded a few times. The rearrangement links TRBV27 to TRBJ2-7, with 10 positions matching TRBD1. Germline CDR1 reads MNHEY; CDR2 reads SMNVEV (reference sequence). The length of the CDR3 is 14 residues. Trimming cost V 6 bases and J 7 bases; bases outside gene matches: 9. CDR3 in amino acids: CASSADRGSGEQYF. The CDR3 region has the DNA TGTGCCAGCAGCGCGGACAGGGGGTCGGGTGAGCAGTACTTC.

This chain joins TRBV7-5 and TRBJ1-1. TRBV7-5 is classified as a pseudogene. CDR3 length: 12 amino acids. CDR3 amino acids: CATAWRRTEAFF. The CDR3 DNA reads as TGTGCCACCGCGTGGAGAAGAACAGAAGCTTTCTTT.

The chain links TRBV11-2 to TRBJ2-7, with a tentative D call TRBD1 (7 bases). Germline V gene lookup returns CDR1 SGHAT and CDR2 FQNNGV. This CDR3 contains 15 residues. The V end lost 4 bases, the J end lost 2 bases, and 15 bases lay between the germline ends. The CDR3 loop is CASSSTGGTAYEQYF. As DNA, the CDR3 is TGTGCCAGCAGCTCGACGGGCGGGACAGCCTACGAGCAGTACTTC.

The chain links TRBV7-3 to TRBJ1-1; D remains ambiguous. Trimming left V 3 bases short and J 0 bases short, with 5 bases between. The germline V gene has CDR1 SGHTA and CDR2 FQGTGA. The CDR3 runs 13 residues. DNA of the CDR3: TGTGCCAGCAGCTTTACAGTGAACACTGAAGCTTTCTTT. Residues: CASSFTVNTEAFF. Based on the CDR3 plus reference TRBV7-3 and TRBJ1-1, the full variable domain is GAGVSQTPSNKVTEKGKYVELRCDPISGHTALYWYRQSLGQGPEFLIYFQGTGAADDSGLPNDRFFAVRPEGSVSTLKIQRTERGDSAVYLCASSFTVNTEAFFGQGTRLTVV.

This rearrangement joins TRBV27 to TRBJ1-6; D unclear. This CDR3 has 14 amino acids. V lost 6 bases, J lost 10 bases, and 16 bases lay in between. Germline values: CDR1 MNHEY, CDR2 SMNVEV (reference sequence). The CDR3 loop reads CASRVGLRGSPLHF. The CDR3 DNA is TGTGCCAGCAGAGTGGGCTTGCGGGGATCACCCCTCCACTTT.

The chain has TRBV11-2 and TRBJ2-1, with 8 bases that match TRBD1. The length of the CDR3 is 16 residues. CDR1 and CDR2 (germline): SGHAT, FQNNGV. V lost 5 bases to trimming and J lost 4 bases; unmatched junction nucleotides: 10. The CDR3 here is CASSPRGDRIYNEQFF. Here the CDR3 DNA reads TGTGCCAGCAGCCCGAGGGGGGACAGGATATACAATGAGCAGTTCTTC.

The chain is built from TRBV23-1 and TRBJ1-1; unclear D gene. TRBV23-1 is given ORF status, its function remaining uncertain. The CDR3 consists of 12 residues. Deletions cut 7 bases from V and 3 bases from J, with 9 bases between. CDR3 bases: TGCGCCAGCAATCTGCGAGACACTGAAGCTTTCTTT. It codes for CASNLRDTEAFF.

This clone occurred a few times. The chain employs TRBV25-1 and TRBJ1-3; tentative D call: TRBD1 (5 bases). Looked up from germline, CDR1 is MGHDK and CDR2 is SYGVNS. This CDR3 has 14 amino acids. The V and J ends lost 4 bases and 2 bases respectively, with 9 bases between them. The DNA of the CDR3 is TGTGCCAGCAGTGCCACGGGGGCTGGAAACACCATATATTTT. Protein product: CASSATGAGNTIYF. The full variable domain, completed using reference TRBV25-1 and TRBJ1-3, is EADIYQTPRYLVIGTGKKITLECSQTMGHDKMYWYQQDPGMELHLIHYSYGVNSTEKGDLSSESTVSRIRTEHFPLTLESARPSHTSQYLCASSATGAGNTIYFGEGSWLTVV.

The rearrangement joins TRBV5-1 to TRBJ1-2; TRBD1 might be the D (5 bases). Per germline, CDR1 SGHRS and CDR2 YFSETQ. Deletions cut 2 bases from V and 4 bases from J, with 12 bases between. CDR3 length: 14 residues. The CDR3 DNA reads TGCGCCAGCAGCTTCTCCCAGGGCGGCTATGGCTACACCTTC. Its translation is CASSFSQGGYGYTF.

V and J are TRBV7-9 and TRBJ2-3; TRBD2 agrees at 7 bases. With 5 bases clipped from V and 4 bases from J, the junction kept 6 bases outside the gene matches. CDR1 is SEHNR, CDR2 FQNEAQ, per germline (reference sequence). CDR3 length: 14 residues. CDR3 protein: CASSQLGGSDTQYF. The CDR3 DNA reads TGTGCCAGCAGCCAACTGGGGGGGTCAGATACGCAGTATTTT.

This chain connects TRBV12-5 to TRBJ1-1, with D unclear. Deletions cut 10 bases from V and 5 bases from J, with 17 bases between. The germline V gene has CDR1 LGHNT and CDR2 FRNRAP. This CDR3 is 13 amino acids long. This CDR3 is CANHGPAGTEAFF. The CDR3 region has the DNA TGTGCTAACCATGGGCCAGCGGGGACTGAAGCTTTCTTT.

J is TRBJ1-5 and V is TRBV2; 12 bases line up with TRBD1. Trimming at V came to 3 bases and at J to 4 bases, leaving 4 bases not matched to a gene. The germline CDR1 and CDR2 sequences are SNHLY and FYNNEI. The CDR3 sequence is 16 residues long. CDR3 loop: CASSDRDRGRNQPQHF. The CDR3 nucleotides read TGTGCCAGCAGTGATCGGGACAGGGGGCGGAATCAGCCCCAGCATTTT.

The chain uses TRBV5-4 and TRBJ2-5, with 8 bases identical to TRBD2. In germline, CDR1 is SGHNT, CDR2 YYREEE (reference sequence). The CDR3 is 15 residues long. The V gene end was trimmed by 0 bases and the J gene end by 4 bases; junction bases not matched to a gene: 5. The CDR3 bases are TGTGCCAGCAGCTTGGAGGGCGGGGGGATAGAGACCCAGTACTTC. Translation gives CASSLEGGGIETQYF.

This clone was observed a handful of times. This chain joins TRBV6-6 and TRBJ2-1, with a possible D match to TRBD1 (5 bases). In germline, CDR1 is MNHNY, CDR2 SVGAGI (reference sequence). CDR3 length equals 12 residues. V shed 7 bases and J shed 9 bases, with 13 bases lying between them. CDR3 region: CASTDSFGEQFF. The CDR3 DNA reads TGTGCCAGCACCGACAGTTTCGGTGAGCAGTTCTTC.

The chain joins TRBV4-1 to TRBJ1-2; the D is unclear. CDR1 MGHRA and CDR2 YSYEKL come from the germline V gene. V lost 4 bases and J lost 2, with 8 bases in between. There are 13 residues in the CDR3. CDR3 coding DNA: TGCGCCAGCAGCCCGAGGGCGAACTATGGCTACACCTTC. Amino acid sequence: CASSPRANYGYTF.

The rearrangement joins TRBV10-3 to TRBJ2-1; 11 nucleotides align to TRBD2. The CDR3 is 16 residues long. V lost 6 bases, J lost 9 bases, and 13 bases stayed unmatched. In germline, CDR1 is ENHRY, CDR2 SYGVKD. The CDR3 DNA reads TGTGCCATCAGCCTGACTAGCGGGACCACTGTGGGTGAGCAGTTCTTC. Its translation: CAISLTSGTTVGEQFF.

The CDR3 DNA sequence: TGCGCCAGCAGCCAAGGTCAAAGCAACAGGGCAATATCTGAAGCTTTCTTT. Protein sequence: CASSQGQSNRAISEAFF. V is TRBV4-1 and J is TRBJ1-1; the D gene is possibly TRBD1 (6 bases). Trimming took 1 base from V and 6 from J, leaving 21 bases between them. This CDR3 is built from 17 residues. CDR1 and CDR2 from the germline V gene are MGHRA and YSYEKL.

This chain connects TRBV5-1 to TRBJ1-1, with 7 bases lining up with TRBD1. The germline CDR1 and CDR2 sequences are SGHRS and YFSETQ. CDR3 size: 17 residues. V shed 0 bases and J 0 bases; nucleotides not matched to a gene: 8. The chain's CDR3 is CASSLVVTGTMNTEAFF. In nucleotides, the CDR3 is TGCGCCAGCAGCTTGGTTGTGACAGGGACCATGAACACTGAAGCTTTCTTT.